This TCR beta chain was retrieved from a study of shared clonotypes between healthy human individuals. Sequencing was performed with immunoSEQ multiplex PCR; in TCRdb, only in-frame clones are kept and a portion is missing. The top ten clones hold roughly 0.14% of a sample with more than 2,000,000 clones, around 90% of them seen once. Germline CDR1 and CDR2: SNHLY and FYNNEI. Between the trimmed V and J ends, which lost 4 bases and 0 bases, there was a span of 9 bases. This CDR3 spans 14 amino acids. This clone has a count of ten or more. The clonotype comes from a man in his late teens or twenties in good health. This chain uses TRBV2 with TRBJ1-2; tentative D call: TRBD1 (5 bases). Material for sequencing was naive CD4+ T cells sorted from blood. Subset denoted: CD45RA+ positively selected. The DNA of the CDR3 is TGTGCCAGCAGTGTGGGGGTAGCTAACTATGGCTACACCTTC. Translated: CASSVGVANYGYTF.